The clone carrying this T cell receptor beta chain turned up a few times. The antigen is unknown. This entry comes from a study of vaccination effects on CD4 cells after COVID-19. Produced via immunoSEQ multiplex PCR; TCRdb's table is partial and in-frame only. Counted here are fewer than 20,000 clones, about 75% occurring once; the ten biggest clones make up approximately 17%. Under the ViraFEST assay, PBMC were stimulated with viral peptide pools so that antigen-specific CD4+ T cells expanded. Sequencing was performed afterwards. The authors isolated CD4+ T cells after around 9 days of culture. The cohort was immunized with two doses of either the BNT162b2 or mRNA-1273 vaccine. Sample: CD4+ T cells from PBMCs cultured with HCoV-NL63 spike peptides, taken after COVID-19 vaccination. The sequence derives from a human donor who received a COVID-19 vaccine.

CDR3 amino acids: CATSRGTGWESGNTIYF. Written as DNA, the CDR3 is TGTGCCACCAGCAGAGGGACAGGGTGGGAGTCCGGAAACACCATATATTTT. The chain carries TRBV15 and TRBJ1-3; 8 nucleotides match TRBD1. Germline V gene data show CDR1 as LNHNV and CDR2 as YYDKDF (reference sequence). The CDR3 totals 17 residues. V shed 1 base, J shed 4 bases, and the junction held 9 bases outside the gene matches. Supplemented by reference TRBV15 and TRBJ1-3, the full variable domain reads DAMVIQNPRYQVTQFGKPVTLSCSQTLNHNVMYWYQQKSSQAPKLLFHYYDKDFNNEADTPDNFQSRRPNTSFCFLDIRSPGLGDTAMYLCATSRGTGWESGNTIYFGEGSWLTVV.